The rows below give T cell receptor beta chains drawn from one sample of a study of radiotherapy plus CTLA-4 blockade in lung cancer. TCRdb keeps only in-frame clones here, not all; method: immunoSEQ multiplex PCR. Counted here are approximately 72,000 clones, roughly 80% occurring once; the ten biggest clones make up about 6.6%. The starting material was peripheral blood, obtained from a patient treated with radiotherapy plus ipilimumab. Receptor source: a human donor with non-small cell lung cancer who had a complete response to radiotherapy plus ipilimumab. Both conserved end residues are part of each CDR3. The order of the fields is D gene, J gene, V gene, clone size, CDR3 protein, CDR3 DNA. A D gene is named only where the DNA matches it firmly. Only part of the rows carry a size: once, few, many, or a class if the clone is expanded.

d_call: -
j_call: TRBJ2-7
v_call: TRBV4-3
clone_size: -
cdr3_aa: CASSQGYRGPYEQYF
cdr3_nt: TGCGCCAGCAGCCAAGGGTATAGGGGACCCTACGAGCAGTACTTC

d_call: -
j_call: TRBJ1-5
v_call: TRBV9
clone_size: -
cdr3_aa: CASSGEGGSNQPQHF
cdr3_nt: TGTGCCAGCAGCGGGGAGGGAGGGAGCAATCAGCCCCAGCATTTT

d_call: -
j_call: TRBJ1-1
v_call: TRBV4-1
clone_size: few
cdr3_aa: CASSQASANTEAFF
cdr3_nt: TGCGCCAGCAGCCAAGCATCAGCTAACACTGAAGCTTTCTTT

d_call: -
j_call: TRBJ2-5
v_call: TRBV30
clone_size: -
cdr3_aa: CAWRLQGSQETQYF
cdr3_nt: TGTGCCTGGAGACTACAGGGTAGCCAAGAGACCCAGTACTTC

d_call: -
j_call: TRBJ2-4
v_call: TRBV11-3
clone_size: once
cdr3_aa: CASSLDRGATAKNIQYF
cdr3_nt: TGTGCCAGCAGCTTAGATCGGGGGGCAACGGCCAAAAACATTCAGTACTTC

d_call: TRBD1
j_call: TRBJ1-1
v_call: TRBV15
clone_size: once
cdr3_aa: CATSRGQGPSGNTEAFF
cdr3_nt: TGTGCCACCAGCAGAGGACAGGGGCCGAGCGGGAACACTGAAGCTTTCTTT

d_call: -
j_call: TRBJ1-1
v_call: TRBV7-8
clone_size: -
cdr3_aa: CASSLAGGPTQAFF
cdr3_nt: TGTGCCAGCAGCTTAGCTGGGGGCCCAACTCAGGCTTTCTTT

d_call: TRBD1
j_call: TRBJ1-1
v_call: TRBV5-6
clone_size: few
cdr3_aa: CASSLPGGTEAFF
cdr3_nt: TGTGCCAGCAGCTTGCCAGGGGGCACTGAAGCTTTCTTT

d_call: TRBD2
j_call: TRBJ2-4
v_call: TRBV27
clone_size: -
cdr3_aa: CASSLFGGNIQYF
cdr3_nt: TGTGCCAGCAGTTTATTCGGGGGGAACATTCAGTACTTC

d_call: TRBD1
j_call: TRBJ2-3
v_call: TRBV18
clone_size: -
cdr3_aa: CASSQGARTDTQYF
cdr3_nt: TGTGCCAGTTCCCAGGGGGCACGCACAGATACGCAGTATTTT

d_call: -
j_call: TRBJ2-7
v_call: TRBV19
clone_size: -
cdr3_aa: CASRKGGNSYEQYF
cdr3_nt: TGTGCCAGTAGAAAGGGAGGTAATTCCTACGAGCAGTACTTC

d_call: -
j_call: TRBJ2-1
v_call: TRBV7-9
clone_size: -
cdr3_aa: CASSRGSYNEQFF
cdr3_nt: TGTGCCAGCAGCCGCGGATCCTACAATGAGCAGTTCTTC

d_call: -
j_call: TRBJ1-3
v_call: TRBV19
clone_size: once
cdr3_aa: CASSSQGSISGNTIYF
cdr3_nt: TGTGCCAGTAGTTCACAGGGTTCCATCTCTGGAAACACCATATATTTT

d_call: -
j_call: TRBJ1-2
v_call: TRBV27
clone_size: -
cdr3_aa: CASSFGEGWDGYTF
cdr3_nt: TGTGCCAGCAGTTTCGGGGAGGGGTGGGATGGCTACACCTTC

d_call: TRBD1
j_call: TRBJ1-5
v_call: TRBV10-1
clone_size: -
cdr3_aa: CASSEGTVDQPQHF
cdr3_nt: TGCGCCAGCAGTGAAGGGACAGTGGATCAGCCCCAGCATTTT

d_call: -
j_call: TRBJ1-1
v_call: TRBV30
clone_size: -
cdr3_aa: CAWSGETPGEAFF
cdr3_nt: TGTGCCTGGAGTGGGGAGACTCCCGGTGAAGCTTTCTTT

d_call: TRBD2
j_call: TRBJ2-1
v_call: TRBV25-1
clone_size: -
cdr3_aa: CASSDLADNEQFF
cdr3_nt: TGTGCCAGCAGTGACCTAGCGGACAATGAGCAGTTCTTC

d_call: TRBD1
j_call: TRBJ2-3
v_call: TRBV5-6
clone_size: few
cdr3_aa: CASSHGTAGDTQYF
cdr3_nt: TGTGCCAGCAGCCACGGGACAGCTGGAGATACGCAGTATTTT

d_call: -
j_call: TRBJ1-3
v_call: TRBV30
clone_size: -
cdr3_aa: CAWRGAGNTIYF
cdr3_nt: TGTGCCTGGAGAGGGGCCGGAAACACCATATATTTT

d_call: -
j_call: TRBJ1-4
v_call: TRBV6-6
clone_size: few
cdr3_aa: CASSYSGTELFF
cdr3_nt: TGTGCCAGCAGTTACTCAGGGACGGAACTGTTTTTT

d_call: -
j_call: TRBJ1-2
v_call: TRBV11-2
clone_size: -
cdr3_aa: CASSLDGLGDYGYTF
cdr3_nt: TGTGCCAGCAGCTTAGATGGCCTCGGAGACTATGGCTACACCTTC

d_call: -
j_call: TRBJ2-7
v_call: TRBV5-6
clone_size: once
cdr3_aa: CASSSLQGFPHEQYF
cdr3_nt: TGTGCCAGCAGCTCACTACAGGGATTTCCCCACGAGCAGTACTTC

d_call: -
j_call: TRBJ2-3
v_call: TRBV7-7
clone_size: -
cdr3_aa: CASSFQWQDTQYF
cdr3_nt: TGTGCTAGCAGCTTTCAGTGGCAGGATACGCAGTATTTT